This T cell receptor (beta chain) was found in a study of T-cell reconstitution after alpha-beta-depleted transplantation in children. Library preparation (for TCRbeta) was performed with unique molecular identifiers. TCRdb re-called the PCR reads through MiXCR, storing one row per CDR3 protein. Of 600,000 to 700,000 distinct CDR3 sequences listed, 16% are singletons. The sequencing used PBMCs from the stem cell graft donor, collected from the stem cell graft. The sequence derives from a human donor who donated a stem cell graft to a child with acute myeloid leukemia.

The chain's CDR3 is CASSQDTSRNEQYF. Here the CDR3 DNA reads TGCGCCAGCAGCCAAGATACATCCAGAAACGAGCAGTACTTC. The V and J genes are TRBV4-3 and TRBJ2-7; no clear D gene. Germline loops: CDR1 LGHNA, CDR2 YSLEER. The V and J ends lost 0 bases and 5 bases respectively, with 11 bases between them. The CDR3 has 14 residues.